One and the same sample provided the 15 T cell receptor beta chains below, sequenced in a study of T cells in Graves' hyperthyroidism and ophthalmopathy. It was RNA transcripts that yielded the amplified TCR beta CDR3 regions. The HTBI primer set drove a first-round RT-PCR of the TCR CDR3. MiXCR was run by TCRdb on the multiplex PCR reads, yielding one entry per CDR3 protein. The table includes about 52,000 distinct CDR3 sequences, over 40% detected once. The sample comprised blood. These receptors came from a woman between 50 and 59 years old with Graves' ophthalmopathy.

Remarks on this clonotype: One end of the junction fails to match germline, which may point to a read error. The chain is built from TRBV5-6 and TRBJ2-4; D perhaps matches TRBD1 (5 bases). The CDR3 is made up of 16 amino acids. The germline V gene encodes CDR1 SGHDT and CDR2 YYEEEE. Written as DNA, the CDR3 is TGTGCCAGCAGCTTATCCCAGGGTAGGGCCAAAAGCATTCAGTACTTC. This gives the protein CASSLSQGRAKSIQYF.

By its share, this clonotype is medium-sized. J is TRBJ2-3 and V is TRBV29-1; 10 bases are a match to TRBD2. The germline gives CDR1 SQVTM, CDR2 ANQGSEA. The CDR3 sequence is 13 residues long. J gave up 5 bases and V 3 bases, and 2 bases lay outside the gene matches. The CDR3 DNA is TGCAGCGTTGAGGCTAGCGGGAGAGATACGCAGTATTTT. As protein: CSVEASGRDTQYF.

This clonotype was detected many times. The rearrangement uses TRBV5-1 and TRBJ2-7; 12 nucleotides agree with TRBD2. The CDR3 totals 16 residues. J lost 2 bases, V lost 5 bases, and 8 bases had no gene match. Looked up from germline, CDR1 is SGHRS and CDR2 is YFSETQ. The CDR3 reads CASSSSGGAYAYEQYF. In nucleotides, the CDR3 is TGCGCCAGCAGTTCTAGCGGGGGGGCCTACGCCTACGAGCAGTACTTC.

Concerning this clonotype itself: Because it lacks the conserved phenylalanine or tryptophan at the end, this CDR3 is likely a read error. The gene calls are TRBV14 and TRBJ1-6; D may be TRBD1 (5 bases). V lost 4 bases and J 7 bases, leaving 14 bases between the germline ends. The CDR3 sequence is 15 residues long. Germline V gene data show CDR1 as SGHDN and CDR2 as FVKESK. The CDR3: CASSPSAGYNSPLHY. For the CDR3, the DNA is TGTGCCAGCAGCCCGTCGGCAGGGTACAATTCACCCCTCCACTAT.

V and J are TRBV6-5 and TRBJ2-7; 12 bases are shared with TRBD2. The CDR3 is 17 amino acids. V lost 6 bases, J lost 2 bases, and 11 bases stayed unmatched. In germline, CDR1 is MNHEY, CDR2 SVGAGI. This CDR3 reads CASSPPPTSGSAYEQYF. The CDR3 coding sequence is TGTGCCAGCAGCCCCCCGCCGACTAGCGGGAGTGCCTACGAGCAGTACTTC.

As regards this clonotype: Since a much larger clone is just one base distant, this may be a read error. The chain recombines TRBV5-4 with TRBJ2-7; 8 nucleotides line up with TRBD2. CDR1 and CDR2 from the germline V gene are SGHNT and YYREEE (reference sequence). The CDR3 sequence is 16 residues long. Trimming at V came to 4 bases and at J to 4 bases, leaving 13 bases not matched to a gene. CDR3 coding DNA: TGTGCCAGCAGCCTAACCCAGGGACTAGAAGAGTACGAGCAGTACTTC. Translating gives CASSLTQGLEEYEQYF.

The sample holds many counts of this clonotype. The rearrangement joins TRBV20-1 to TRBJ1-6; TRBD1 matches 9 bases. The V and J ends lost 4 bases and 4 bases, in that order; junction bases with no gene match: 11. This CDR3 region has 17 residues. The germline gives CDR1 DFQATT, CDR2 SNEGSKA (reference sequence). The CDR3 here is CSATGQGKVGYNSPLHF. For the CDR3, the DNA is TGCAGTGCTACAGGACAGGGGAAGGTTGGATATAATTCACCCCTCCACTTT.

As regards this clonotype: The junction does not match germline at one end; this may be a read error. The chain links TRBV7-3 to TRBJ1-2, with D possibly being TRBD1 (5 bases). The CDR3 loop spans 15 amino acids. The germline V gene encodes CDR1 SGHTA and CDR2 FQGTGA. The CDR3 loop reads CVSSAGGGGDYGYTF. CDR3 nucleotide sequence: TGTGTCAGCAGCGCCGGGGGGGGAGGGGACTACGGCTACACCTTC.

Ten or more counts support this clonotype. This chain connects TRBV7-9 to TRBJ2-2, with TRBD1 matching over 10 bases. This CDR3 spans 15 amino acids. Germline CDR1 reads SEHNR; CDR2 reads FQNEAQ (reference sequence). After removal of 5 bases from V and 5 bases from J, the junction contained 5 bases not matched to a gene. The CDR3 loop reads CASSPGDRGTGELFF. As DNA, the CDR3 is TGTGCCAGCAGCCCAGGGGACAGGGGAACCGGGGAGCTGTTTTTT.

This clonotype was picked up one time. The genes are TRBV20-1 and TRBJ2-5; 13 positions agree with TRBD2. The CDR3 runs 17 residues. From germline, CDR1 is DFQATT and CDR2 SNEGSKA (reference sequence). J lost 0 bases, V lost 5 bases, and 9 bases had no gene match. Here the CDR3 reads CSARPGLAGPYQETQYF. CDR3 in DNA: TGCAGTGCTCGGCCGGGACTAGCGGGGCCGTACCAAGAGACCCAGTACTTC.

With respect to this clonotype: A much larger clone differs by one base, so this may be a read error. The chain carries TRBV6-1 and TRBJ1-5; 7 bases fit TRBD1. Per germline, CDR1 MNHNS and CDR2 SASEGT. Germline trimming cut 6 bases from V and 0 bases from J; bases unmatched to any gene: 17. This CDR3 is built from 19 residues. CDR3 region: CASSRKETGTDYSNQPQHF. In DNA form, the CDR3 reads TGTGCCAGCAGCCGAAAAGAGACAGGGACGGATTATAGCAATCAGCCCCAGCATTTT.

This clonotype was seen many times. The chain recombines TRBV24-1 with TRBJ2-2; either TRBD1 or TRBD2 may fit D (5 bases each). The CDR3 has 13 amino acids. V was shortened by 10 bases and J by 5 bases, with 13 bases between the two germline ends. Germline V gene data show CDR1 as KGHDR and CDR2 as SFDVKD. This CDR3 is CATKVEGTGELFF. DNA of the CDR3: TGTGCCACTAAGGTAGAGGGGACCGGGGAGCTGTTTTTT.

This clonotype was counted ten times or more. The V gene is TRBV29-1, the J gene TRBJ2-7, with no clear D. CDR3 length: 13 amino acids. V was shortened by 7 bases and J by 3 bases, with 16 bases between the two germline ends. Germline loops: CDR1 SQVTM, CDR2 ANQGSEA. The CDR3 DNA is TGCAGCGCCCTGGATGGATTGCTCTACGAGCAGTACTTC. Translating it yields CSALDGLLYEQYF.

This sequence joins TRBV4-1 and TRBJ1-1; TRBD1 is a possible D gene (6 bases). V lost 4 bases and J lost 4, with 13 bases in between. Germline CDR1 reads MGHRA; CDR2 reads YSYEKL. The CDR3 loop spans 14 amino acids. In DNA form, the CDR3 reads TGCGCCAGCAGCCCCTTAACAGGGACCACTGAAGCTTTCTTT. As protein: CASSPLTGTTEAFF.

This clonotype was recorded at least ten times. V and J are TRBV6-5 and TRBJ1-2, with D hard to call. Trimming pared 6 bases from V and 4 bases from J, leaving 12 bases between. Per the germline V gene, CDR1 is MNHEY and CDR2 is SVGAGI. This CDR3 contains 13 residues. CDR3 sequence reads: CASRFRNGYGYTF. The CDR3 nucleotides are TGTGCCAGCAGATTTCGAAACGGCTATGGCTACACCTTC.